The clone carrying this TCR beta chain was recorded at least ten times. Its antigen is currently unknown. This entry comes from a study of T cell repertoires in cytomegalovirus infection. About the research overall: Indicated by public TCR beta signatures were CMV infection and matching HLA type. General study findings and limits: The ex vivo response was dominated by HLA-C-restricted CMV-specific TCR beta clonotypes.

TCRdb re-called the reads through MiXCR, storing one row per CDR3 protein. The sample contains approximately 83,000 distinct CDR3 sequences, roughly a quarter of which appear only once. The CDR3 covers 15 residues. The germline V and J ends were trimmed by 6 bases and 1 base, with 12 bases remaining between them. The V gene's germline CDR1 is MNHEY and CDR2 SMNVEV (reference sequence). Specimen: CD8+ T cells from cultured PBMCs, collected from culture after CMV antigen stimulation. This receptor was obtained from a human donor in good health (CMV status not recorded). Some clones in this sample may be carry-over from other donors' samples. This rearrangement joins TRBV27 to TRBJ2-2, with D perhaps TRBD1 or TRBD2 (5 bases each). The CDR3 here is CASRDEGMNTGELFF. CDR3 DNA: TGTGCCAGCAGGGACGAGGGGATGAACACCGGGGAGCTGTTTTTT.